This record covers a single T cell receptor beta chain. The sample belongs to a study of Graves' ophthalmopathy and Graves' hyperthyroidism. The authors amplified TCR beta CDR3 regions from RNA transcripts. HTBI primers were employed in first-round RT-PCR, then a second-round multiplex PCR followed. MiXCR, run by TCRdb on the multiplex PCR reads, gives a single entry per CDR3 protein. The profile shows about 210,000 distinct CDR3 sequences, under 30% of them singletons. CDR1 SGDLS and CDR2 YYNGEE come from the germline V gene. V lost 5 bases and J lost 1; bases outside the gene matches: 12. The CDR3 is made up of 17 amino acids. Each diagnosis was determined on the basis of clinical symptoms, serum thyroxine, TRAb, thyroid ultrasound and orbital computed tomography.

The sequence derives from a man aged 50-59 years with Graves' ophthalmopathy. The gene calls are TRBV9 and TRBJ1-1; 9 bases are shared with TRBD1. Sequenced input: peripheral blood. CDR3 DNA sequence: TGTGCCAGCAGTAAGACGGGACAGGGTACGGGGAACACTGAAGCTTTCTTT. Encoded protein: CASSKTGQGTGNTEAFF.